This TCR beta chain derives from a study of blood T cell repertoires in COVID-19. Study in general: Some COVID-19 samples were acute and others convalescent; all came from the United States, Italy and Spain. PBMCs, B-cell-depleted T cells, or T cells provided the cDNA or gDNA that made up the material.

This clone was seen a handful of times. In the original analysis: Reference gene primer amplification yielded estimated nucleated cell counts. The assay was immunoSEQ multiplex PCR, and TCRdb's table has in-frame clones only and misses some. The DNA gave D and trimming, while V, J and clone size come from that table. The profile shows nearly 250,000 clones, approximately 82% of them singletons. This CDR3 has 14 amino acids. Germline values: CDR1 LNHDA, CDR2 SQIVND (reference sequence). The germline V and J ends were trimmed by 3 bases and 5 bases, with 10 bases remaining between them. The sequence was obtained from a woman aged 80 or older with acute or convalescent COVID-19. The V call is TRBV19, the J call TRBJ2-2; weak D call: TRBD2 (6 bases). Specimen: peripheral blood. The CDR3 bases are TGTGCCAGTAGTATCTCGGCGGGAACCGGGGAGCTGTTTTTT. Its translation is CASSISAGTGELFF.